Listed here are 20 T cell receptor beta chains from one sample, sequenced in a study of CD8 T cells in Susac syndrome. After extraction with the RNeasy kit, about 0.5 to 1 ug of the RNA was reverse transcribed using random hexamers. TCRdb reanalysed the immunoSEQ multiplex PCR reads using MiXCR and keeps one entry per CDR3 protein. This table holds approximately 190,000 distinct CDR3 sequences, about 91% found once. The sample taken for sequencing was CD4+ T cells from PBMCs. These receptors were obtained from a human donor with Susac syndrome.

The chain uses TRBV20-1 and TRBJ2-7; no definite D call. Germline assignment: CDR1 DFQATT and CDR2 SNEGSKA (reference sequence). Deletions cut 0 bases from V and 1 base from J, with 7 bases between. The CDR3 is made up of 13 amino acids. The CDR3 sequence is CSARDLESYEQYF. The CDR3 DNA is TGCAGTGCTAGAGATCTAGAGTCCTACGAGCAGTACTTC.

J is TRBJ1-1 and V is TRBV2; D is perhaps TRBD1 (5 bases). The CDR3 is 11 amino acids. The V gene's germline CDR1 is SNHLY and CDR2 FYNNEI. The ends were cut back, 6 bases at V and 5 bases at J, with 7 bases in the middle. CDR3 DNA sequence: TGTGCCAGCAGGGGGGGGACTGAAGCTTTCTTT. The encoded protein is CASRGGTEAFF.

In its sample, this clonotype was seen once. The chain is built from TRBV9 and TRBJ2-1, with TRBD2 as a possible D gene (5 bases). V lost 3 bases and J lost 9, with 19 bases in between. In germline, CDR1 is SGDLS, CDR2 YYNGEE. CDR3 length equals 15 residues. The CDR3 loop is CASSASLGSVGEQFF. The CDR3 DNA follows: TGTGCCAGCAGCGCCAGTCTGGGTAGCGTGGGTGAGCAGTTCTTC.

The chain joins TRBV9 to TRBJ2-5; TRBD2 matches at 11 bases. CDR1 and CDR2 (germline): SGDLS, YYNGEE. This CDR3 is 15 amino acids long. With 3 bases clipped from V and 5 bases from J, the junction kept 6 bases outside the gene matches. CDR3 amino acids: CASSGSGGVRETQYF. Here the CDR3 DNA reads TGTGCCAGCAGCGGTAGCGGGGGGGTTCGGGAGACCCAGTACTTC.

The chain combines TRBV6-5 with TRBJ2-3, with 10 positions matching TRBD2. Losses at the gene ends were 0 bases for V and 1 base for J; bases not matched to a gene: 4. CDR1 is MNHEY and CDR2 is SVGAGI in the germline V gene. This CDR3 is 17 amino acids long. The CDR3 reads CASSYSLAGAGTDTQYF. CDR3 bases: TGTGCCAGCAGTTACTCGCTAGCGGGGGCTGGCACAGATACGCAGTATTTT.

The V and J genes are TRBV3-1 and TRBJ2-2; TRBD1 is a possible D gene (5 bases). Trimming pared 6 bases from V and 8 bases from J, leaving 16 bases between. Germline V lookup: CDR1 LGHDT, CDR2 YNNKEL (reference sequence). This CDR3 comprises 14 residues. The CDR3 sequence: CASRQISRGGELFF. The CDR3 bases are TGTGCCAGCAGGCAAATCTCTAGGGGAGGGGAGCTGTTTTTT.

This clonotype was counted once. V and J are TRBV7-9 and TRBJ2-7; D tentatively reads TRBD1 or TRBD2 (5 bases each). V lost 0 bases and J 1 base, leaving 10 bases between the germline ends. CDR1 SEHNR and CDR2 FQNEAQ come from the germline V gene (reference sequence). The CDR3 contains 15 residues. For the CDR3, the DNA is TGTGCCAGCAGCTTAGCGGCAGGGACGTCCTACGAGCAGTACTTC. As protein: CASSLAAGTSYEQYF. Complete variable domain (other parts from reference TRBV7-9 and TRBJ2-7): DTGVSQNPRHKITKRGQNVTFRCDPISEHNRLYWYRQTLGQGPEFLTYFQNEAQLEKSRLLSDRFSAERPKGSFSTLEIQRTEQGDSAMYLCASSLAAGTSYEQYFGPGTRLTVT.

CDR3 loop: CASSAQGRSGANVLTF. The CDR3 bases are TGTGCCAGCAGCGCACAGGGAAGGTCTGGGGCCAACGTCCTGACTTTC. The chain combines TRBV9 with TRBJ2-6; D may be TRBD1 (6 bases). V dropped 3 bases and J dropped 1 base, with 11 bases sitting between them. Germline V gene lookup returns CDR1 SGDLS and CDR2 YYNGEE. The CDR3 runs 16 residues.

The chain is built from TRBV6-1 and TRBJ2-1, with 7 bases aligning to TRBD1. CDR1 is MNHNS and CDR2 is SASEGT in the germline V gene. The CDR3 length is 13 residues. Trimming took 6 bases from V and 4 from J; bases not matched to a gene: 3. CDR3: CASRETGYNEQFF. The CDR3 nucleotides read TGTGCCAGCAGAGAGACAGGGTACAATGAGCAGTTCTTC.

The chain links TRBV3-1 to TRBJ1-1; 7 bases map to TRBD1. This CDR3 has 16 residues. CDR1 and CDR2 from the germline V gene are LGHDT and YNNKEL (reference sequence). The J segment lost 0 bases and the V segment lost 0 bases, leaving 4 bases of the junction unmatched. The CDR3 spells CASSQDQGVMNTEAFF. In nucleotides, the CDR3 is TGTGCCAGCAGCCAAGATCAGGGGGTGATGAACACTGAAGCTTTCTTT.

This clonotype was found once. The chain is built from TRBV10-1 and TRBJ1-5; unclear D gene. The length of the CDR3 is 13 residues. V shed 6 bases and J shed 4 bases, with 10 bases lying between them. CDR1 is WNHNN, CDR2 SYGVQD, per germline (reference sequence). CDR3 sequence reads: CASSSEGNQPQHF. For the CDR3, the DNA is TGCGCCAGCAGCTCCGAAGGGAATCAGCCCCAGCATTTT.

The chain links TRBV10-3 to TRBJ2-1; D possibly corresponds to TRBD1 (5 bases). Trimming removed 3 bases at V and 0 bases at J, with 6 bases between. Germline V lookup: CDR1 ENHRY, CDR2 SYGVKD. The CDR3 has 14 amino acids. CDR3 sequence (DNA): TGTGCCATCAGTGACCAGGGCTCCTACAATGAGCAGTTCTTC. Translation gives CAISDQGSYNEQFF.

V gene TRBV20-1 combines with J gene TRBJ2-5; 12 bases are shared with TRBD1. Germline V gene data show CDR1 as DFQATT and CDR2 as SNEGSKA (reference sequence). The ends lost 3 bases at V and 5 bases at J; junction bases unmatched: 10. This CDR3 contains 16 residues. CDR3 residues: CSARDYGTGGLETQYF. The CDR3 DNA sequence: TGCAGTGCTAGGGATTATGGGACAGGGGGCTTGGAGACCCAGTACTTC.

V usage is TRBV28 and J usage is TRBJ2-7; TRBD2 is a possible D gene (5 bases). The CDR3 has 14 residues. The germline CDR1 and CDR2 sequences are MDHEN and SYDVKM. V lost 3 bases, J lost 2 bases, and 11 bases lay in between. CDR3 DNA sequence: TGTGCCAGCAGTTTGGGAGCGTACCCCTACGAGCAGTACTTC. Translated, it gives CASSLGAYPYEQYF.

The V call is TRBV20-1, the J call TRBJ1-2; 9 bases fit TRBD1. Trimming cost V 0 bases and J 7 bases; bases outside gene matches: 6. CDR3 length equals 14 residues. Germline V CDR1 and CDR2: DFQATT, SNEGSKA (reference sequence). For the CDR3, the DNA is TGCAGTGCTAGAGAGCACAGGGGGCTTTCTGGCTACACCTTC. As protein: CSAREHRGLSGYTF.

This clonotype has a handful of counts. The V and J genes are TRBV19 and TRBJ2-3, with 13 nucleotides matching TRBD2. The germline V gene encodes CDR1 LNHDA and CDR2 SQIVND (reference sequence). Losses at the gene ends were 7 bases for V and 9 bases for J; bases not matched to a gene: 10. The CDR3 consists of 15 residues. The CDR3 reads CASTRDGTSGATQYF. CDR3 DNA sequence: TGTGCCAGTACCCGGGACGGGACTAGCGGGGCCACGCAGTATTTT.

The chain's CDR3 is CASSPLQGADEQFF. The CDR3 DNA sequence: TGTGCCAGCTCACCACTCCAGGGGGCGGATGAGCAGTTCTTC. V gene TRBV18 combines with J gene TRBJ2-1; 8 bases match TRBD1. V was clipped by 1 base and J by 8 bases; unmatched bases: 4. The CDR3 contains 14 residues. From germline, CDR1 is KGHSH and CDR2 LQKENI.

This clonotype came up once. The V gene is TRBV5-1, the J gene TRBJ2-5; tentatively, D is TRBD2 (6 bases). Trimming cost V 4 bases and J 0 bases, with 10 bases left between them. The CDR3 totals 14 residues. The germline CDR1 and CDR2 sequences are SGHRS and YFSETQ. CDR3 in amino acids: CASSPGDYQETQYF. The CDR3 DNA sequence: TGCGCCAGCAGCCCTGGGGACTACCAAGAGACCCAGTACTTC.

The gene calls are TRBV9 and TRBJ2-5; 12 nucleotides match TRBD2. The V gene end was trimmed by 3 bases and the J gene end by 6 bases; junction bases not matched to a gene: 15. Per the germline V gene, CDR1 is SGDLS and CDR2 is YYNGEE. The CDR3 is 18 residues long. CDR3 loop: CASSEGASGGARVKTQYF. The DNA for the CDR3 is TGTGCCAGCAGCGAGGGAGCTAGCGGGGGGGCCAGAGTAAAGACCCAGTACTTC. The full variable domain, rest sourced from reference TRBV9 and TRBJ2-5, is DSGVTQTPKHLITATGQRVTLRCSPRSGDLSVYWYQQSLDQGLQFLIQYYNGEERAKGNILERFSAQQFPDLHSELNLSSLELGDSALYFCASSEGASGGARVKTQYFGPGTRLLVL.

The count of this clonotype is one. V is TRBV20-1 and J is TRBJ1-1, with a tentative D call TRBD1 (5 bases). From germline, CDR1 is DFQATT and CDR2 SNEGSKA (reference sequence). V was shortened by 1 base and J by 0 bases, with 12 bases between the two germline ends. The CDR3 length is 15 residues. CDR3 residues: CSARAAAGVNTEAFF. CDR3 in DNA: TGCAGTGCTAGAGCGGCGGCGGGGGTGAACACTGAAGCTTTCTTT.